The sequence of this T cell receptor (beta chain) was determined in a study of cytomegalovirus exposure and HLA in healthy donors. Trimming left V 2 bases short and J 4 bases short, with 15 bases between. This CDR3 is built from 15 residues. Germline CDR1 LGHNA, CDR2 YSLEER. Vbeta (60) and Jbeta (13) primers were used in the PCR. This table comes from immunoSEQ multiplex PCR, and its TCRdb copy is limited to in-frame clones, with some not included. This table has more than 110,000 clones, 77% appearing once. Though probably carrying unrecorded immune exposures, donors were nominally healthy at sampling. To note about this clone: What it binds is not known.

Study-wide results and caveats: Trimming of TCR beta V- and J-genes showed a link, identified in a later analysis, to a missense DCLRE1C variant.

The TCR sequence derives from a woman between 50 and 59 years old in good health and CMV-seronegative. This rearrangement joins TRBV4-3 to TRBJ2-7; the D gene is possibly TRBD1 (5 bases). The sample consisted of PBMCs. The DNA of the CDR3 is TGCGCCAGCAGCCAAACACAGGCATCAAGGTACGAGCAGTACTTC. It specifies CASSQTQASRYEQYF.